The TCR beta chain described here comes from a study of lymphopenia after photon versus proton radiotherapy. The table came from immunoSEQ multiplex PCR; TCRdb's copy has only in-frame clones and leaves some out. The top ten hold around 5% of the sample, which has 150,000 to 200,000 clones, roughly nine tenths seen once. Whole-study results and caveats: Proton therapy kept repertoires fairly stable, unlike photons, which gained effector/memory cells. Larger post-nadir TCR diversity loss correlated inversely with survival in deceased patients. Only patients who died were analyzed for survival; proton advantage is unproven.

CDR3 length: 15 amino acids. The V gene end was trimmed by 6 bases and the J gene end by 8 bases; junction bases not matched to a gene: 12. In germline, CDR1 is SNHLY, CDR2 FYNNEI. With regard to this clone: The antigen remains unidentified.

This specimen was peripheral blood, taken from a patient treated with photon-based radiotherapy. The chain is built from TRBV2 and TRBJ2-4, with TRBD1 identical over 8 bases. The source is a middle-aged man with gastric cancer. The DNA for the CDR3 is TGTGCCAGCAGAGGGCTGGGACAGGTTGTGGACATTCAGTACTTC. Translated: CASRGLGQVVDIQYF.